This TCR beta chain was documented in a study of T cells in Graves' hyperthyroidism and ophthalmopathy. Germline V gene data show CDR1 as SNHLY and CDR2 as FYNNEI. Trimming left V 6 bases short and J 1 base short, with 12 bases between. The CDR3 runs to 14 residues. This clonotype was recorded at least ten times. Amplified regions were TCR beta CDR3 sequences from RNA transcripts. Using the HTBI primer set, a first-round RT-PCR was run on the TCR CDR3. One entry per CDR3 protein, called by TCRdb with MiXCR from the multiplex PCR reads. The sample lists 500,000 to 750,000 distinct CDR3 sequences, 11% to 15% occurring once. Active moderate-to-severe ophthalmopathy, Clinical Activity Score at least 3, NOSPECS at least 4, under 3 months' duration.

The specimen was blood. The sequence came from a woman aged 18-29 years with Graves' ophthalmopathy. V gene TRBV2 combines with J gene TRBJ1-1, with unresolved D. CDR3 sequence: CASSLSRTNTEAFF. CDR3 in DNA: TGTGCCAGCAGCCTAAGCCGGACGAACACTGAAGCTTTCTTT. The complete variable domain, with remaining parts taken from reference TRBV2 and TRBJ1-1, reads EPEVTQTPSHQVTQMGQEVILRCVPISNHLYFYWYRQILGQKVEFLVSFYNNEISEKSEIFDDQFSVERPDGSNFTLKIRSTKLEDSAMYFCASSLSRTNTEAFFGQGTRLTVV.